This entry features one T cell receptor beta chain sequence. Its antigen is still unknown. This sample stems from a study of T cell responses to AZD1222 COVID-19 vaccine. Study observations and caveats: Baseline seropositivity occurred in only a handful of AZD1222 recipients. The study found vaccine-associated CD4 TCRs spanning spike, dominant at 160-218 and 743-854. With two AZD1222 doses given, Spike-specific TCR breadth and depth both rose. Samples come after the peak T cell response, not at day 14.

Profiling relied on immunoSEQ multiplex PCR, and the TCRdb table lists in-frame clones only, not all of them. Found here are over 80,000 clones, over 75% of them singletons; the top ten hold about 31%. The CDR3 spans 12 residues. Per germline, CDR1 SEHNR and CDR2 FQNEAQ (reference sequence). V gave up 5 bases and J gave up 6 bases, with 11 bases separating them. This rearrangement joins TRBV7-9 to TRBJ2-7; D remains ambiguous. The sample here was peripheral blood, taken on day 0 of AZD1222 vaccination. The origin of this receptor is an adult in good health. The CDR3 reads CASSREGFEQYF. CDR3 DNA sequence: TGTGCCAGCAGCCGCGAAGGGTTCGAGCAGTACTTC.